The rows below give T cell receptor beta chains drawn from one sample of a study of CD8+CD57+ T cells in acquired aplastic anemia. TCRdb analysed the reads with MiXCR anew, one entry per CDR3 protein. The sample carries under 350,000 distinct CDR3 sequences, roughly 53% recorded once. The source material was sorted CD4+, CD8+, or CD8+CD57+ T cells (not recorded which) from PBMCs. The receptors come from a human donor with aplastic anemia. The CDR3 runs from the conserved cysteine through the conserved F or W. D genes are given only for firm matches. Part of the rows lack a size; the others show once, few, many or a class for expanded clones.

TGTGCCAGCAGCTTGGTACCAGGGAGGACAGATACGCAGTATTTT,CASSLVPGRTDTQYF,TRBJ2-3,.,.,TRBV7-2,15
TGTGCCAGCAGTTCCGACCCGGCGGGTACCCAGTACTTC,CASSSDPAGTQYF,TRBJ2-5,many,.,TRBV5-4,13
TGTGCCAGTGGAAACATTACTAAACGTCCCGGGGAGCTGTTTTTT,CASGNITKRPGELFF,TRBJ2-2,.,.,TRBV19,15
TGTGCCAGCAGCTTAGTGGGGGCCGACACTGAAGCTTTCTTT,CASSLVGADTEAFF,TRBJ1-1,.,.,TRBV7-9,14
TGTGCCAGCAGCTTGGACGGACAGGGGAAATACTTC,CASSLDGQGKYF,TRBJ2-7,.,TRBD1,TRBV5-6,12
TGTGCCAGCAGCCACATAGGCTACGAGCAGTACTTC,CASSHIGYEQYF,TRBJ2-7,.,.,TRBV7-2,12
TGCAGTGCTAGAGTGGGGCGGCATACTGAAGCTTTCTTT,CSARVGRHTEAFF,TRBJ1-1,.,.,TRBV20-1,13
TGTGCCAGTAGTAGAGGGTTCCGGCTAGCGGGAGGGCCCGGCGGGGAGCTGTTTTTT,CASSRGFRLAGGPGGELFF,TRBJ2-2,.,TRBD2,TRBV19,19
TGTGCCAGCAGTGCTGGGGACCTTCGACGTATGAGAGCGGCCAAAAACATTCAGTACTTC,CASSAGDLRRMRAAKNIQYF,TRBJ2-4,.,.,TRBV2,20
TGCAGTGACCTCCCGCCTTTAGCGGGGGGGATAGATGAGCAGTTCTTC,CSDLPPLAGGIDEQFF,TRBJ2-1,.,TRBD2,TRBV20-1,16
TGTGCCAGCAGTTCCGTTGGGGCCATAGATACGCAGTATTTT,CASSSVGAIDTQYF,TRBJ2-3,.,.,TRBV7-2,14
TGCAGTGCTAGTCGGACTAGCGGGAGCCCGGGGGAGACCCAGTACTTC,CSASRTSGSPGETQYF,TRBJ2-5,many,TRBD2,TRBV20-1,16
TGTGCCAGCAGTTTATTCGGGGATTCACCCCTCCACTTT,CASSLFGDSPLHF,TRBJ1-6,few,.,TRBV12-3/TRBV12-4,13
TGCAGCGTTGGACAGGGGCAGGTCTACGAGCAGTACTTC,CSVGQGQVYEQYF,TRBJ2-7,.,TRBD1,TRBV29-1,13
TGTGCCAGCAGCTTATGGGGACTAAACAATGAGCAGTTCTTC,CASSLWGLNNEQFF,TRBJ2-1,.,TRBD2,TRBV7-2,14
TGCAGTGCGTGGACGGTTGAAGCTTTCTTT,CSAWTVEAFF,TRBJ1-1,.,.,TRBV20-1,10
TGTGCCACCAACGCAGGGGAACGGGCTGAGCAGTTCTTC,CATNAGERAEQFF,TRBJ2-1,.,.,TRBV19,13
TGTGCCAGCAGCGAAGGGACGTCCTACGAGCAGTACTTC,CASSEGTSYEQYF,TRBJ2-7,many,.,TRBV4-2,13
TGTGCCAGCAGCGTAGACGGACTAGCGGGAAACTACGAGCAGTACTTC,CASSVDGLAGNYEQYF,TRBJ2-7,.,TRBD2,TRBV9,16
TGTGCCAGCAGTGAACTCCCGAACACTGAAGCTTTCTTT,CASSELPNTEAFF,TRBJ1-1,.,.,TRBV2,13
TGCAGTGCCCCAGGAGGTTCCGGGCGGGACAATGAGCAGTTCTTC,CSAPGGSGRDNEQFF,TRBJ2-1,.,.,TRBV20-1,15
TGTGCCACCAGCAGAGGTGTAGCGGAAGAGACCCAGTATTTC,CATSRGVAEETQYF,TRBJ2-5,.,.,TRBV15,14
TGTGCCAGCAAACGGGACAGGATTACGGGAGGCTACATCTTC,CASKRDRITGGYIF,TRBJ1-2,.,TRBD1,TRBV28,14
TGCAGTGCTAGTTCAGTGGGGGGGGTGTCGTACAATGAGCAGTTCTTC,CSASSVGGVSYNEQFF,TRBJ2-1,few,TRBD2,TRBV20-1,16
TGTGCCAGCAGTGCCGGACAGGGAGACATTCAGTACTTC,CASSAGQGDIQYF,TRBJ2-4,.,TRBD1,TRBV25-1,13
TGTGCCAGCAGTTTAGGAGTTGGTCAGCAGTTCTTC,CASSLGVGQQFF,TRBJ2-1,.,.,TRBV12-3/TRBV12-4,12
TGCAGTGCAACCATACAGGGGGCAGGCAATCAGCCCCAGCATTTT,CSATIQGAGNQPQHF,TRBJ1-5,many,TRBD1,TRBV20-1,15
TGTGCCAGCAGCTCGACAGGGGGCCACGAGCAGTACTTC,CASSSTGGHEQYF,TRBJ2-7,.,TRBD1,TRBV7-9,13
TGCAGTGCCAGGGACAGCTCTGGGGCCAACGTCCTGACTTTC,CSARDSSGANVLTF,TRBJ2-6,many,TRBD1,TRBV20-1,14
TGCGCCAGCAGCCCGAGGACAGGTGATGGGAACACGCAGTATTTT,CASSPRTGDGNTQYF,TRBJ2-3,.,TRBD1,TRBV5-1,15
TGCAGTGTCGACGGGACCGGGGCCGCCTACGAGCAGTACTTC,CSVDGTGAAYEQYF,TRBJ2-7,.,.,TRBV20-1,14
TGTGCCAGCAGTGTGCGCAATGAGCAGTTCTTC,CASSVRNEQFF,TRBJ2-1,.,.,TRBV2,11
TGTGCCAGCAGCCGGACGCTAAATTCACCCCTCCACTTT,CASSRTLNSPLHF,TRBJ1-6,many,.,TRBV11-3,13
TGTGCCACCTCGGGACAGGGGTATTATCAGCCCCAGCATTTT,CATSGQGYYQPQHF,TRBJ1-5,many,TRBD1,TRBV24-1,14
TGTGCCAGCAGTGCGACAGGGGCCAACGTCCTGACTTTC,CASSATGANVLTF,TRBJ2-6,.,.,TRBV25-1,13
TGTGCCATCAGTGTTTCGGCTGATGAAGCTTTCTTT,CAISVSADEAFF,TRBJ1-1,once,.,TRBV10-3,12
TGTGCCACCAGTGAGATGCCGGGGGGGGGCCAAGAGACCCAGTACTTC,CATSEMPGGGQETQYF,TRBJ2-5,.,TRBD2,TRBV24-1,16
TGTGCCAGCAGGACAGGGGGATCGCTGGGCTACACCTTC,CASRTGGSLGYTF,TRBJ1-2,.,TRBD1,TRBV2,13
TGTGCCAGTAAGCCGGACAGAGGCAATCAGCCCCAGCATTTT,CASKPDRGNQPQHF,TRBJ1-5,.,.,TRBV19,14
TGTGCCAGCAGCTTAGATCAGAGGACTAGCGGAACTTACAATGAGCAGTTCTTC,CASSLDQRTSGTYNEQFF,TRBJ2-1,.,TRBD2,TRBV7-3,18
TGTGCCAGCAGCTTGAGTGGGGGCGAAGCTAATGAGCAGTTCTTC,CASSLSGGEANEQFF,TRBJ2-1,.,.,TRBV7-9,15
TGTGCCAGCAGTTACGGACAGGGTCTCGCCCTCCACTTT,CASSYGQGLALHF,TRBJ1-6,few,TRBD1,TRBV7-9,13
TGTGCTACCAGCGAGGGTTTGACAGATGCGCAGTATTTT,CATSEGLTDAQYF,TRBJ2-3,.,.,TRBV24-1,13
TGTGCCAGCAGTGAAGCGACCCAGCCGCTAGACTACACCTTC,CASSEATQPLDYTF,TRBJ1-2,.,.,TRBV2,14
TGCAGCAGGCGGGACAGAAACACTGAAGCTTTCTTT,CSRRDRNTEAFF,TRBJ1-1,.,TRBD1,TRBV29-1,12
TGCGCCAGCAGCACCTTCCCCCTAGCGGGAGGGAACACCGGGGAGCTGTTTTTT,CASSTFPLAGGNTGELFF,TRBJ2-2,many,TRBD2,TRBV5-1,18
TGTGCCAGCAGCCCACAGGGAGCCAAAAACATTCAGTACTTC,CASSPQGAKNIQYF,TRBJ2-4,.,.,TRBV5-1,14